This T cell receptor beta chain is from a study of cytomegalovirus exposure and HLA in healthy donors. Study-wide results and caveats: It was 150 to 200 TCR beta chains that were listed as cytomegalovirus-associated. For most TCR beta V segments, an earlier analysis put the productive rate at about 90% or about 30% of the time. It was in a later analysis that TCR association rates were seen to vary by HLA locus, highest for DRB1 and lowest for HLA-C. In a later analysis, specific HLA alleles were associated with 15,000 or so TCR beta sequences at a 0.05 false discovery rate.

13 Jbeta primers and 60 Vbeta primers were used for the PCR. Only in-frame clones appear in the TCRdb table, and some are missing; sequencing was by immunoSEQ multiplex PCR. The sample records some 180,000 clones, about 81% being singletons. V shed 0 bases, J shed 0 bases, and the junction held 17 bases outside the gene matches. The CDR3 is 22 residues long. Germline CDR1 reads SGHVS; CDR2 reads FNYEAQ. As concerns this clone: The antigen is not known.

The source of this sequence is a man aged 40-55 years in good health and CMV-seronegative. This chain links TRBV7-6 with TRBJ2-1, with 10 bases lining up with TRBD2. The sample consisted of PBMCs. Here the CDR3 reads CASSLARTRGGLATSSYNEQFF. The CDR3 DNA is TGTGCCAGCAGCTTAGCAAGGACCAGGGGGGGACTAGCGACGAGCTCCTACAATGAGCAGTTCTTC.